These 26 T cell receptor beta chains share one sample of origin, sequenced in a study of T cells after posttransplantation cyclophosphamide. The data were produced by immunoSEQ multiplex PCR, yet TCRdb's version contains in-frame clones alone and is incomplete. The table records more than 60,000 clones, 93% of them present only once. The specimen was PBMCs. The source is a woman in her twenties or thirties in good health and a related stem cell transplant donor.

The chain is built from TRBV7-8 and TRBJ2-2, with 13 bases that match TRBD2. V shed 4 bases and J 2 bases; nucleotides not matched to a gene: 4. The germline V gene encodes CDR1 SGHVS and CDR2 FQNEAQ. The CDR3 covers 17 residues. The CDR3, as DNA: TGTGCCAGCAGCTCAACTAGCGGGGGGGCCAACACCGGGGAGCTGTTTTTT. Protein: CASSSTSGGANTGELFF.

J is TRBJ2-7 and V is TRBV19, with TRBD1 as a possible D gene (5 bases). The CDR3 is 13 amino acids. Germline values: CDR1 LNHDA, CDR2 SQIVND (reference sequence). The ends were cut back, 5 bases at V and 5 bases at J, with 13 bases in the middle. The CDR3 DNA reads as TGTGCCAGTAGTCCGGCAGGGTATCACGAGCAGTACTTC. This sequence encodes CASSPAGYHEQYF.

This clone has a single count. The rearrangement joins TRBV7-9 to TRBJ1-1, with 8 bases that match TRBD1. Trimming removed 4 bases from V and 4 bases from J; junction bases left unmatched: 2. The CDR3 loop spans 13 amino acids. The germline gives CDR1 SEHNR, CDR2 FQNEAQ (reference sequence). The CDR3 sequence is CASSYQGATEAFF. CDR3 nucleotide sequence: TGTGCCAGCAGCTATCAGGGGGCCACTGAAGCTTTCTTT.

The rearrangement links TRBV10-3 to TRBJ1-5, with D tentatively TRBD1 (5 bases). The CDR3 totals 12 residues. V shed 8 bases and J shed 7 bases, with 12 bases lying between them. Germline assignment: CDR1 ENHRY and CDR2 SYGVKD. CDR3 sequence: CAIGAGGQPQHF. CDR3 nucleotide sequence: TGTGCCATCGGGGCAGGAGGACAGCCCCAGCATTTT.

The chain combines TRBV7-9 with TRBJ1-1; D perhaps matches TRBD1 (5 bases). The V end was cut by 1 base, the J end by 2 bases, with 8 bases between. The CDR3 loop spans 14 amino acids. Germline V gene sequence: CDR1 SEHNR, CDR2 FQNEAQ (reference sequence). CDR3 region: CASSLGTGNTEAFF. In DNA, the CDR3 is TGTGCCAGCAGCTTAGGAACAGGTAACACTGAAGCTTTCTTT.

The chain uses TRBV9 and TRBJ2-7, with TRBD1 matching 10 bases. V shed 4 bases and J 2 bases; nucleotides not matched to a gene: 3. CDR3 size: 14 residues. Germline CDR1 SGDLS, CDR2 YYNGEE. In DNA form, the CDR3 reads TGTGCCAGCAGCACCGGGACAGGGGCCTACGAGCAGTACTTC. Residues: CASSTGTGAYEQYF.

The chain has TRBV7-2 and TRBJ1-2; D call uncertain. Germline V CDR1 and CDR2: SGHTA, FQGNSA. The germline V and J ends were trimmed by 2 bases and 5 bases, with 12 bases remaining between them. CDR3 size: 14 residues. The CDR3 region has the DNA TGTGCCAGCAGCTTAATAGGAATCAATTATGGCTACACCTTC. This encodes CASSLIGINYGYTF.

This rearrangement joins TRBV7-9 to TRBJ1-1; possibly TRBD1 for D (6 bases). Germline V gene lookup returns CDR1 SEHNR and CDR2 FQNEAQ (reference sequence). Trimming pared 5 bases from V and 5 bases from J, leaving 15 bases between. The CDR3 length is 14 residues. The CDR3 here is CASSHSNRETEAFF. As DNA, the CDR3 is TGTGCCAGCAGCCATTCAAACAGGGAGACTGAAGCTTTCTTT.

The chain employs TRBV7-2 and TRBJ1-6; D unresolved. V lost 11 bases and J 9 bases, leaving 23 bases between the germline ends. Germline V gene data show CDR1 as SGHTA and CDR2 as FQGNSA. This CDR3 contains 15 residues. The CDR3 region has the DNA TGTGCCCGTATTAAAGGAGGTTGGGAAGCTTCACCCCTCCACTTT. Translation: CARIKGGWEASPLHF.

J is TRBJ2-5 and V is TRBV28; tentative D call: TRBD2 (5 bases). The V end lost 6 bases, the J end lost 1 base, and 15 bases lay between the germline ends. The CDR3 totals 15 residues. Germline assignment: CDR1 MDHEN and CDR2 SYDVKM. The CDR3 loop reads CASSRLSGIQETQYF. The CDR3 coding sequence is TGTGCCAGCAGCCGTTTGTCGGGGATCCAAGAGACCCAGTACTTC.

The chain uses TRBV9 and TRBJ1-5; TRBD1 matches 7 bases. This CDR3 has 15 amino acids. Germline V gene data show CDR1 as SGDLS and CDR2 as YYNGEE. The trim removed 4 bases at V and 1 base at J, leaving 5 bases unmatched. DNA for the CDR3: TGTGCCAGCAGCCCCCAGGGACAGAGCAATCAGCCCCAGCATTTT. This translates into CASSPQGQSNQPQHF.

The chain couples TRBV7-2 to TRBJ2-1, with 11 bases that match TRBD2. The ends lost 5 bases at V and 7 bases at J; junction bases unmatched: 16. The CDR3 is 18 amino acids. Germline V CDR1 and CDR2: SGHTA, FQGNSA. CDR3 in DNA: TGTGCCAGCAGCCCACTTAGGATAGCGGGGGGGCTCAGGAATGAGCAGTTCTTC. Protein: CASSPLRIAGGLRNEQFF.

This chain uses TRBV2 with TRBJ1-1; D gene uncertain. CDR1 and CDR2 from the germline V gene are SNHLY and FYNNEI. This CDR3 has 14 residues. Deletions cut 3 bases from V and 1 base from J, with 9 bases between. The CDR3: CASSDTNPNTEAFF. The CDR3 bases are TGTGCCAGCAGTGATACCAACCCGAACACTGAAGCTTTCTTT.

The chain employs TRBV5-5 and TRBJ2-2; D is undetermined. Trimming pared 0 bases from V and 3 bases from J, leaving 15 bases between. The CDR3 consists of 17 residues. The germline gives CDR1 SGHKS, CDR2 YYEKEE (reference sequence). The CDR3 DNA reads TGTGCCAGCAGCTTGGTAAATTCTGAGGATCACACCGGGGAGCTGTTTTTT. This codes for CASSLVNSEDHTGELFF.

CDR3 nucleotide sequence: TGCGCCAGCAGCCTTGGGACAGGGTTCCTCGACAATAATTCACCCCTCCACTTT. The encoded protein is CASSLGTGFLDNNSPLHF. The J gene is TRBJ1-6, the V gene TRBV5-1; the match to TRBD1 covers 9 bases. CDR3 length: 18 residues. Germline CDR1 SGHRS, CDR2 YFSETQ. V dropped 4 bases and J dropped 5; count of bases not matched to a gene: 13.

The rearrangement uses TRBV7-6 and TRBJ2-3, with 8 nucleotides matching TRBD2. CDR1 is SGHVS, CDR2 FNYEAQ, per germline. The CDR3 contains 17 residues. The J segment lost 2 bases and the V segment lost 1 base, leaving 8 bases of the junction unmatched. The CDR3 here is CASSLENQREHTDTQYF. As DNA, the CDR3 is TGTGCCAGCAGCTTAGAGAACCAGCGGGAGCACACAGATACGCAGTATTTT.

This clone was observed a single time. The rearrangement links TRBV28 to TRBJ2-5; the D is unclear. The J call is uncertain, as TRBJ2-7 better fits the DNA end. The CDR3 is 16 amino acids. CDR1 MDHEN and CDR2 SYDVKM come from the germline V gene. CDR3 sequence reads: CASSLTGLNPSYEQYF. DNA of the CDR3: TGTGCCAGCAGTTTGACGGGCCTAAACCCCTCCTACGAGCAGTACTTC.

The V gene is TRBV5-1, the J gene TRBJ2-2, with D unclear. Germline V gene sequence: CDR1 SGHRS, CDR2 YFSETQ. CDR3 length: 16 residues. V gave up 0 bases and J gave up 0 bases, with 9 bases separating them. The CDR3 reads CASSLVGNANTGELFF. The DNA of the CDR3 is TGCGCCAGCAGCTTGGTGGGGAACGCGAACACCGGGGAGCTGTTTTTT. Filled out from reference TRBV5-1 and TRBJ2-2, the complete variable domain reads KAGVTQTPRYLIKTRGQQVTLSCSPISGHRSVSWYQQTPGQGLQFLFEYFSETQRNKGNFPGRFSGRQFSNSRSEMNVSTLELGDSALYLCASSLVGNANTGELFFGEGSRLTVL.

CDR3 DNA: TGCAGCGTTGAACCGACAGCCAACAATGAGCAGTTCTTC. This encodes CSVEPTANNEQFF. This chain joins TRBV29-1 and TRBJ2-1; D possibly corresponds to TRBD1 (5 bases). The germline V and J ends were trimmed by 2 bases and 5 bases, with 10 bases remaining between them. Germline-derived CDR1 and CDR2 are SQVTM and ANQGSEA. The CDR3 consists of 13 residues.

This rearrangement joins TRBV4-1 to TRBJ2-5, with 9 bases fitting TRBD2. CDR1 is MGHRA, CDR2 YSYEKL, per germline. This CDR3 region has 15 residues. Losses at the gene ends were 3 bases for V and 7 bases for J; bases not matched to a gene: 9. CDR3 coding DNA: TGCGCCAGCAGCCAGGTAGCGGGGGTCCCCGGGACCCAGTACTTC. Its protein product is CASSQVAGVPGTQYF.

The chain is built from TRBV4-3 and TRBJ1-1; 7 nucleotides line up with TRBD1. This CDR3 contains 14 residues. CDR1 is LGHNA, CDR2 YSLEER, per germline. The J segment lost 3 bases and the V segment lost 1 base, leaving 2 bases of the junction unmatched. The DNA of the CDR3 is TGCGCCAGCAGCCAAGTGGACAGGTACACTGAAGCTTTCTTT. Amino acids: CASSQVDRYTEAFF.

This chain connects TRBV7-2 to TRBJ1-3; D uncertain. The CDR3 sequence is 17 residues long. Germline CDR1 reads SGHTA; CDR2 reads FQGNSA. Between the trimmed V and J ends, which lost 2 bases and 2 bases, there was a span of 16 bases. CDR3 bases: TGTGCCAGCAGCTTAAACCCGACGAGGTATGCTGGAAACACCATATATTTT. This encodes CASSLNPTRYAGNTIYF.

The V gene is TRBV7-2, the J gene TRBJ2-7, with 7 bases fitting TRBD1. CDR1 and CDR2 (germline): SGHTA, FQGNSA. The CDR3 runs 14 residues. After removal of 6 bases from V and 3 bases from J, the junction contained 8 bases not matched to a gene. CDR3 coding DNA: TGTGCCAGCAGAGAACGACAGGGTGGCTACGAGCAGTACTTC. It yields the protein CASRERQGGYEQYF.

This clone occurred a few times. The J gene is TRBJ1-2, the V gene TRBV7-2, with a possible D match to TRBD1 (6 bases). Trimming left V 1 base short and J 5 bases short, with 14 bases between. From germline, CDR1 is SGHTA and CDR2 FQGNSA. CDR3 size: 15 residues. The CDR3 loop reads CASSLVRGAEYGYTF. The CDR3 DNA follows: TGTGCCAGCAGCTTAGTGAGGGGGGCCGAATATGGCTACACCTTC.

The chain joins TRBV5-5 to TRBJ2-3; D ambiguous. This CDR3 region has 15 residues. V gave up 0 bases and J gave up 7 bases, with 15 bases separating them. CDR1 is SGHKS, CDR2 YYEKEE, per germline (reference sequence). The CDR3 protein is CASSLGLTTPHTQYF. CDR3 sequence (DNA): TGTGCCAGCAGCTTGGGACTGACAACTCCCCATACGCAGTATTTT.

The CDR3 here is CASSGGRGAGETQYF. As DNA, the CDR3 is TGCGCCAGCAGCGGTGGGAGGGGGGCCGGGGAGACCCAGTACTTC. The chain employs TRBV4-1 and TRBJ2-5, with a tentative D call TRBD2 (7 bases). V was shortened by 5 bases and J by 5 bases, with 18 bases between the two germline ends. The germline gives CDR1 MGHRA, CDR2 YSYEKL. The CDR3 runs 15 residues.